Given below is one T cell receptor (beta chain) in context. This clonotype has ten or more counts. Its specific antigen is unknown. There are no base qualities to consult, and no much larger clone falls within one base. This sample was taken from a study of early T cells in non-severe SARS-CoV-2 infection (dated by TCRdb to the early 2020s). In the study overall: Because TCR sequencing was done on bulk RNA from unsorted whole blood, the alpha and beta chains could not be paired.

CDR3 length: 13 amino acids, cysteine to phenylalanine. Only the CDR3 region is kept as DNA, spanning 39 bases read in frame from base 1. V and J lose 1 base and 9 bases, and a span of 10 bases separates them. Sequences SGHNT (CDR1) and YENEEA (CDR2) are obtained from the germline V gene. Study-wide conclusions, independent of this receptor: VDJdb matching was skewed toward anti-spike CD8 responses and likely underestimated virus-specific expansions, missing private and CD4 specificities.

Set within a cohort of healthcare workers in London, UK, this nested case-control study involved weekly PCR testing of nasopharyngeal swabs along with blood sampling. Healthcare workers were enrolled in the week of the UK lockdown, from 23 to 31 March 2020, and were followed every week for up to 16 weeks. The library came from 5' RACE. The sample was run on a NextSeq 500. In the TCR library protocol, unique molecular identifiers were attached to individual cDNA molecules to correct for PCR bias and sequencing error. Sequencing covered both TCR alpha and beta chains, and within each sample the abundances of alpha and beta sequences were tightly co-correlated. The published analysis was carried out like this. V gene, J gene and CDR3 annotation of TCR sequences was performed with Decombinator V4. Expanded TCRs were defined as changing significantly between any two time points under a Poisson model with p below 0.0001. TCR abundances were normalised to the total number of TCRs sequenced per sample and expressed as counts per million. MAIT TCRs were defined by TRAV1-2 paired with TRAJ12, TRAJ20 or TRAJ33, and iNKT TCRs by TRAV10 paired with TRAJ18. A search of VDJdb, accessed on 1 November 2021, was run for TCRs annotated to CMV, EBV and SARS-CoV-2, with TCRs annotated for multiple antigens excluded. Using fastp trimming at Q25 and MiXCR clonotype assembly, TCRdb reanalyzed the public sequencing data and kept in-frame beta chains. Rows matching on CDR3 protein sequence are summarized as one entry with the most common DNA and genes. For this entry, the V and J calls and clone size follow TCRdb and not the study's own pipeline. The sample profile shows some 45,000 distinct CDR3 sequences; about 4.2% of them were found once. Around 6% of the sample is in the top ten clones.

The rearrangement joined TRBV11-3 to TRBJ2-1, and perhaps TRBD2 as D gene, on 7 matching bases. This sequence originates from an adult who was a healthcare worker with PCR-confirmed SARS-CoV-2 infection or an uninfected control (not recorded which). What was sequenced was whole blood. For the CDR3, the sequence is CASSLGGGREQFF. The sequenced DNA: TGTGCCAGCAGCTTAGGGGGGGGCCGTGAGCAGTTCTTC.